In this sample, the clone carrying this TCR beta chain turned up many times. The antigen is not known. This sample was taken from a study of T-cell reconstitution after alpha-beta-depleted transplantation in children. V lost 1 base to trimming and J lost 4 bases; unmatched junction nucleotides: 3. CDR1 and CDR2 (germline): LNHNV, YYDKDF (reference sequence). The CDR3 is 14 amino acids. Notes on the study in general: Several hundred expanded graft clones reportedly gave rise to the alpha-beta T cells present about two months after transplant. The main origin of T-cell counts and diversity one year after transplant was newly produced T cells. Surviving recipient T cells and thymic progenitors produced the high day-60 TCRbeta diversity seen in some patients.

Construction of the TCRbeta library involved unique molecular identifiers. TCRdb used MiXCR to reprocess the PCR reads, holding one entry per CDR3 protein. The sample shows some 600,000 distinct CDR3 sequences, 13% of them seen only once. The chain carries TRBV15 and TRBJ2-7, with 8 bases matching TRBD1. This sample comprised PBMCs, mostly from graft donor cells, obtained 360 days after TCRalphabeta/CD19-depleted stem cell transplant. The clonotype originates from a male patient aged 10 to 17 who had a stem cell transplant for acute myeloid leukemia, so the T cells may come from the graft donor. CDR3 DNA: TGTGCCACCAGCAGAGCAGGGGGCCGTTACGAGCAGTACTTC. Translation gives CATSRAGGRYEQYF.